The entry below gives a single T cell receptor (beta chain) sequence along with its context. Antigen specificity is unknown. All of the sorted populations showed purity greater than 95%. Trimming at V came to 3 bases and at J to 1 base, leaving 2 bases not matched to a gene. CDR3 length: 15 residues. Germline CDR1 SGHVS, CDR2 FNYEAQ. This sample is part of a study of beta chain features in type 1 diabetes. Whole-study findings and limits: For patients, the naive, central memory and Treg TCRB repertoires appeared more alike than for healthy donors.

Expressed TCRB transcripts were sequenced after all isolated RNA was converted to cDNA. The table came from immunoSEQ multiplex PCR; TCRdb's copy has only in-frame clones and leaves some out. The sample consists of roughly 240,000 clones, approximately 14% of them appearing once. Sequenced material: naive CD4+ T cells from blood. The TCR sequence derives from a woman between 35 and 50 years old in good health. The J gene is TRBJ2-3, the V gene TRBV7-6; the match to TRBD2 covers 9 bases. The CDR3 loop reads CASSFRTSGTDTQYF. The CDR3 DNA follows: TGTGCCAGCAGCTTCAGGACTAGCGGCACAGATACGCAGTATTTT. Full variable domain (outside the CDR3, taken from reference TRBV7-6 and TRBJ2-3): GAGVSQSPRYKVTKRGQDVALRCDPISGHVSLYWYRQALGQGPEFLTYFNYEAQQDKSGLPNDRFSAERPEGSISTLTIQRTEQRDSAMYRCASSFRTSGTDTQYFGPGTRLTVL.